In this sample, the clone carrying this TCR beta chain turned up once. The data originate from a study of T cell changes during pregnancy in multiple sclerosis. The CDR3 contains 17 residues. Trimming stripped 4 bases from V and 0 bases from J, with 18 bases between. Germline values: CDR1 SEHNR, CDR2 FQNEAQ (reference sequence). Using immunoSEQ multiplex PCR, the repertoire was profiled, and TCRdb retains in-frame clones only, with some absent. Counted here are over 45,000 clones, 80% to 95% occurring once; the ten biggest clones make up 2.5% to 3%. The chain joins TRBV7-9 to TRBJ1-1, with D possibly matching TRBD1 (5 bases). The TCR sequence derives from a female donor in good health, enrolled as a control in a pregnancy study. This material consisted of peripheral blood, taken in the third trimester of pregnancy. This CDR3 is CASSWGGVASMNTEAFF. Written as DNA, the CDR3 is TGTGCCAGCAGCTGGGGAGGGGTCGCCTCCATGAACACTGAAGCTTTCTTT. Together with reference TRBV7-9 and TRBJ1-1, the CDR3 gives the full variable domain: DTGVSQNPRHKITKRGQNVTFRCDPISEHNRLYWYRQTLGQGPEFLTYFQNEAQLEKSRLLSDRFSAERPKGSFSTLEIQRTEQGDSAMYLCASSWGGVASMNTEAFFGQGTRLTVV.